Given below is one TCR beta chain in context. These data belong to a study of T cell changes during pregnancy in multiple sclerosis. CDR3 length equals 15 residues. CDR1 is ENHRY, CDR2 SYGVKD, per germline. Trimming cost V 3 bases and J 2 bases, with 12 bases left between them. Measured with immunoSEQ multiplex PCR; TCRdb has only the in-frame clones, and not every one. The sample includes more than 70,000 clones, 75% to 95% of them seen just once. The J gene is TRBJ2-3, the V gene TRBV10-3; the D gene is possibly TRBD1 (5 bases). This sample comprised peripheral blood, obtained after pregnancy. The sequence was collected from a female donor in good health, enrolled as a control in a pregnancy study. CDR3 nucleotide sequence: TGTGCCATCAGTGAAAATAGGGGTTCCACAGATACGCAGTATTTT. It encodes CAISENRGSTDTQYF.